The present T cell receptor beta chain was sequenced within a study of cytomegalovirus exposure and HLA in healthy donors (TCRdb year 2017). Study-wide context: In an earlier analysis of approximately 640 of the donors, around 300 Gb of sequence data and roughly 100 million unique TCR beta sequences from about 190 million T cells were reported. Of the approximately 370 genotyped donors, more than 75% were placed in the genetic ancestry cluster associated with self-reported Caucasian donors. In a later genetic analysis, genome-wide SNP genotypes for 398 of the 666 donors were used, and that subset was treated as a discovery cohort. An early release covering approximately 600 HLA-typed donors comprised approximately 290 gigabases of sequencing data and tens of millions of unique TCR sequences. Donor age, sex, ethnicity and CMV serostatus were compiled together with the repertoire data. Among around 400 genotyped donors of the cohort, an average of about 220,000 unique TCR beta nucleotide sequences was sequenced per donor, of which about 18% were non-productive. In an earlier analysis of roughly 580 of the donors, high-throughput TCR beta sequencing was used to judge whether each TCR beta V gene segment behaved as functional or pseudogenic. The study aimed to test whether signatures of past pathogen exposure could be identified by cataloging public T cell receptors. The study combined high-throughput TCR immunosequencing, statistical association of individual TCRs with disease status, and machine learning to predict cytomegalovirus infection status. Typing coverage differed by locus: A, B, C, DRB1 and DQB1 were typed in about 620-640 donors, DQA1 in 522, DPA1 in around 580, and DPB1 in around 490. A later analysis re-examined previously published TCR beta repertoires from around 670 donors and added high-resolution HLA genotyping to investigate patterns of TCR occurrence. Besides the first cohort of 550 to 750 subjects, a separate validation cohort made up of over 100 different subjects was used. Four or five DR-DQ haplotypes were treated as single units for association and clustering because of strong linkage in the cohort. All discovery cohort repertoires had been generated using a single sequencing platform. Both class I and class II loci were covered by HLA typing, at four-digit resolution. The study used immunosequencing to profile the T cell repertoires of 670 or so subjects and linked those repertoires to cytomegalovirus serostatus. Rather than using new phenotypic data, the later analysis identified candidate immune exposures from TCR beta sequences and from how often those sequences occurred across donors.

Comments on this clone: This clone's antigen is unknown. Qualities for individual bases were not recorded, and no much larger clone is one base off.

The method was the immunoSEQ multiplex PCR assay. The multiplex PCR relied on a mix of 60 forward primers for TCR Vbeta segments and 13 reverse primers for TCR Jbeta segments. The CDR3 region of rearranged TCR beta genes was amplified from genomic DNA by a multiplex PCR assay. Amplified TCR beta libraries were sequenced as 87-base-pair reads on the Illumina HiSeq System. The paper's data handling went like this. Across the 500 to 750 repertoires, a later analysis counted tens of millions of unique TCR beta chains, around 10 million of which were shared by at least two donors. To remove PCR and sequencing errors, raw reads were error-corrected and collapsed into unique sequences using a nearest-neighbor algorithm that merged closely related sequences. Alignment of CDR3 sequences to IMGT reference sequences was used to assign V, D and J gene segments. Each retained sequence needed at least a six-nucleotide match to both a V gene segment and a J gene segment. A rearrangement counted as productive if the CDR3 had no stop codons and remained in frame with V and J, and every other rearrangement counted as non-productive. Following IMGT convention, CDR3 was defined as the stretch from the second conserved V-encoded cysteine up to the conserved J-encoded phenylalanine. The earlier analysis of around 640 of the donors excluded sequences that lacked an unambiguous match to a single V gene segment. An earlier analysis of several hundred of the donors classified V segments as functional when productive rearrangements were above 56.7% and as segregating when the standard deviation between donors was above 5%. A statistical classification framework was developed to diagnose cytomegalovirus status using the catalog of TCR beta chain sequences. V and J gene assignment, in a later analysis, came from comparing TCR nucleotide sequences with IMGT/GENE-DB human TR gene sequences. In a later analysis, CDR3 sequences and most-parsimonious VDJ recombination scenarios were assigned using the TCRdist pipeline. In a later analysis, every TCR beta chain was defined by the combination of its CDR3 amino acid sequence and its V-gene family, and reads without a unique V-gene family were dropped. In a later analysis, nearly 600 highly shared, low-generation-probability nucleotide sequences were removed to address suspected cross-contamination and a sequencing artifact. For each public chain, a later analysis derived a clonal expansion index from normalized ranks of inferred template counts within each repertoire. In a later analysis, generation probabilities were computed with a VDJ recombination model fitted to out-of-frame rearrangements, and the resulting probabilities were checked against IGoR. A later analysis scored TCR-TCR, TCR-HLA and TCR-CMV co-occurrence with hypergeometric tests, applying a repertoire-size bias correction to TCR pairs. False discovery rates were estimated in a later analysis by permuting HLA or CMV assignments 20 times. In a later analysis, co-occurring TCRs were grouped using DBSCAN, and TCRdist sequence similarity was added for clustering within HLA-allele-positive subsets. Co-occurrence clustering excluded repertoires with fewer than 30,000 or more than 120,000 public chains, plus five with anomalous nucleotide sharing. TCRdb took over this immuneACCESS table, retaining in-frame rearrangements with V and J assigned. Such tables are incomplete; in checked studies, under half of the missing clones stem from an unresolved V gene, and the remainder is unexplained. V and J calls plus clone size are reproduced from that table; the DNA served to infer D and trimming. In this sample the table shows 150,000 to 200,000 clones, 60% to 85% of which occur a single time. The top ten hold 7.4% of the sample.

The cohort comprised fewer than 750 healthy bone marrow donors. Cohort members were all nominally healthy when sampled, although unrecorded immune exposures were likely present. The donor was CMV seropositive and belonged to the group of about 290 seropositive cohort members. A peripheral blood sample was collected from each donor, and TCR beta sequencing was performed on peripheral blood mononuclear cells. The Qiagen DNeasy Blood Extraction Kit was used to extract genomic DNA from the blood cell samples. Results and caveats for the whole study, not just this receptor: Several of the top co-occurrence clusters appeared to be linked to parvovirus B19, influenza, CMV and Epstein-Barr virus, according to a later analysis. Sequencing depth was assumed to be roughly uniform across donors in the presence/absence analyses, though that assumption may not hold. In a later analysis, TCR association rates were found to vary across HLA loci, with the most associated TCRs seen for DRB1 alleles and the fewest for HLA-C alleles. A cluster of highly shared sequence variants was judged likely to represent a technical artifact of the sequencing pipeline. The only immune exposure information available for the cohort was CMV serostatus. Only TCR beta chains were sequenced in this cohort, and the absence of alpha or paired-chain data limited detectable features. The study gave a list of under 200 TCR beta chains associated with cytomegalovirus. A later genetic analysis reported fewer N-insertions in productive TCRs among donors in an Asian-associated ancestry cluster than the roughly 620-donor mean. Assigning TCR associations to individual alleles was difficult when HLA alleles, especially DR and DQ, strongly co-occurred. Correlated functional status among segregating V segments might reflect linkage disequilibrium, but an unknown experimental factor could not be ruled out. HLA typing was unavailable for some donors at each locus, so association tests used only the typed subset. At a false discovery rate of 0.05, a later analysis linked 16,951 TCR beta sequences to specific HLA alleles. In vitro tests confirmed that a few of the cytomegalovirus-associated TCR beta chains recognize cytomegalovirus antigens. Most CMV-associated TCR beta chains appeared to be HLA-restricted in a later analysis, and the HLA associations seemed to be driven largely by CMV exposure. Cytomegalovirus status was reported to be diagnosed by the classifier with high specificity and sensitivity in both the original and validation cohorts. Broadly in line with IMGT annotations, most TCR beta V segments showed up in productive rearrangements about 87% or about 30% of the time in an earlier analysis of about 500 of the donors. It was suggested by the authors that the approach could potentially be generalized to other disease states and immunological phenotypes. A later analysis found that HLA-associated TCR beta chains were more clonally expanded and had lower generation probabilities than equally common non-associated chains. In a later genetic analysis, a missense DCLRE1C variant was associated with V-gene and J-gene trimming of TCR beta chains, and the association was replicated in an independent cohort. A further reported finding was that TCR beta sequences accurately predicted the HLA-A and HLA-B alleles for most subjects in the first cohort. Across donors, most TCR sequences were observed very rarely, whereas some public TCRs were present in many individuals. Around 16 rarely observed V segments, including chromosome 9 orphons, were excluded from the earlier analysis of about 500 of the donors because counts were too low. Some IMGT-functional V segments, including TRBV6-2 and TRBV6-3, could not be distinguished by the 87-base-pair reads and were therefore excluded.

From the cysteine up to the phenylalanine, the CDR3 has a length of 14 residues. Just the 42-base CDR3 DNA is kept, in frame starting at base 1. The germline V gene (reference sequence) supplies CDR1 GTSNPN and CDR2 SVGIG. V loses 2 bases at its end and J loses 2 bases; junction bases beyond the gene matches: 6. The receptor's source is a male donor in good health and CMV-seropositive. Sequences were obtained from PBMCs. The rearrangement combines TRBV30 with TRBJ2-7; TRBD2 matches 7 bases in the middle. The sequence in DNA is TGTGCCTGGAGTCTTGGCGGGGGAGCCTACGAGCAGTACTTC. This gives the protein CAWSLGGGAYEQYF.